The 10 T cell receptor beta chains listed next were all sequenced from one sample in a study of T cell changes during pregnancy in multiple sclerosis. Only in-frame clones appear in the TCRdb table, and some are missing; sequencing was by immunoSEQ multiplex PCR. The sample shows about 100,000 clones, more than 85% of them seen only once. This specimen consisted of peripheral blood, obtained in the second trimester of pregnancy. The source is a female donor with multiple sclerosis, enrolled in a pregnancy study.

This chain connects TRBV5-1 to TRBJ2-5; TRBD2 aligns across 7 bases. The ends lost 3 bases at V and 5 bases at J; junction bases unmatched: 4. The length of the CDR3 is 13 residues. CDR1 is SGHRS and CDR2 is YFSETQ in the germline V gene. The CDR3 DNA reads TGCGCCAGCAGCTATTCTAGCGGCGAGACCCAGTACTTC. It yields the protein CASSYSSGETQYF. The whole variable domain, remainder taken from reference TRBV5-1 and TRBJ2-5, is KAGVTQTPRYLIKTRGQQVTLSCSPISGHRSVSWYQQTPGQGLQFLFEYFSETQRNKGNFPGRFSGRQFSNSRSEMNVSTLELGDSALYLCASSYSSGETQYFGPGTRLLVL.

In DNA form, the CDR3 reads TGTGCCAGCAGTTTATCGGACAGGGGATACAATGAGCAGTTCTTC. Protein product: CASSLSDRGYNEQFF. V is TRBV27 and J is TRBJ2-1, with 9 bases matching TRBD1. The CDR3 loop spans 15 amino acids. The V gene's germline CDR1 is MNHEY and CDR2 SMNVEV (reference sequence). V was pared by 0 bases and J by 4 bases, with 1 base of the junction left unmatched.

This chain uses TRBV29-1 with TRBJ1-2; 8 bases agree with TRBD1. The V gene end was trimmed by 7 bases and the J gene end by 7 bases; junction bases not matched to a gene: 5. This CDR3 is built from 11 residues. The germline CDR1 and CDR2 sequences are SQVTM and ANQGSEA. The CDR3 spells CSGQGTAGYTF. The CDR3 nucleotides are TGCAGCGGACAGGGGACGGCTGGCTACACCTTC. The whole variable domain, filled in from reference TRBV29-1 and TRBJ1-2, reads SAVISQKPSRDICQRGTSLTIQCQVDSQVTMMFWYRQQPGQSLTLIATANQGSEATYESGFVIDKFPISRPNLTFSTLTVSNMSPEDSSIYLCSGQGTAGYTFGSGTRLTVV.

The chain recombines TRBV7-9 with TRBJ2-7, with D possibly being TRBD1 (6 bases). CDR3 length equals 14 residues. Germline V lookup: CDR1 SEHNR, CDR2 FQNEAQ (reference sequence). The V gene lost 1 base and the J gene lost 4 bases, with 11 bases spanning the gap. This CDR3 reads CASSLGGQYYEQYF. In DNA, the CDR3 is TGTGCCAGCAGCTTAGGTGGACAGTATTACGAGCAGTACTTC.

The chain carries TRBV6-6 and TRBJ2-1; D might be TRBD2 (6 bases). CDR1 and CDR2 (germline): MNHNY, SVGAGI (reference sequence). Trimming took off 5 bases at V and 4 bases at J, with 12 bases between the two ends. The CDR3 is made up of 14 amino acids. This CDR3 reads CASSPGVSYNEQFF. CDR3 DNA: TGTGCCAGCAGTCCGGGGGTCTCTTACAATGAGCAGTTCTTC.

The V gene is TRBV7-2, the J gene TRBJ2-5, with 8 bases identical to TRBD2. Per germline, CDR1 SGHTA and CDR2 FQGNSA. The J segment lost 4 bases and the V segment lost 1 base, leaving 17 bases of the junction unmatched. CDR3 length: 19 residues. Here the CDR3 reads CASSLGSGGAGGLGETQYF. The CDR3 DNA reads TGTGCCAGCAGCTTAGGATCGGGCGGGGCGGGAGGTTTAGGAGAGACCCAGTACTTC.

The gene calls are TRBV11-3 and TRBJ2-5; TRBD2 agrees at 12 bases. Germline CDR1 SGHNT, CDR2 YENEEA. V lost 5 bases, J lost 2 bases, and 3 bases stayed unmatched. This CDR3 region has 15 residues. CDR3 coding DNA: TGTGCCAGCAGCCCCGGGACTAGCGGGCAAGAGACCCAGTACTTC. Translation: CASSPGTSGQETQYF.

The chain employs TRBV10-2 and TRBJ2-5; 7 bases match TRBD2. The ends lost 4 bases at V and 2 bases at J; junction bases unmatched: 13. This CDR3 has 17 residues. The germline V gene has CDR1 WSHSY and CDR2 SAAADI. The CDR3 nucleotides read TGCGCCAGCAGTGGGTTCGACCTGACTAGCAGACAAGAGACCCAGTACTTC. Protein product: CASSGFDLTSRQETQYF.

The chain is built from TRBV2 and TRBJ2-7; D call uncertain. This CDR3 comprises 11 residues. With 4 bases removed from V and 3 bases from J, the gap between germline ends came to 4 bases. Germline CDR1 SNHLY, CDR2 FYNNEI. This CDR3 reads CASSVRYEQYF. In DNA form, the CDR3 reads TGTGCCAGCAGTGTTCGCTACGAGCAGTACTTC.

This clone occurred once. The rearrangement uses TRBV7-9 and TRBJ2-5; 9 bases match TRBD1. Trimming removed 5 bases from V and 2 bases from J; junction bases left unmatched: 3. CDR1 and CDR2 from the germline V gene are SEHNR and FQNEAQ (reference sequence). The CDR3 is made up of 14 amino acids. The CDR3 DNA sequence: TGTGCCAGCAGCAAAGGACAGGGGCAAGAGACCCAGTACTTC. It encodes CASSKGQGQETQYF.